The rows below give T cell receptor beta chains drawn from one sample of a study of blood T cell repertoires in COVID-19. Libraries were prepared by immunoSEQ multiplex PCR; TCRdb keeps only in-frame clonotypes and omits some of them. This sample has about 300,000 clones, with about 83% found just once. What was sequenced was peripheral blood. The receptors were sampled from a woman aged 45-59 years who had recovered from COVID-19. Each CDR3 is given without its conserved first and last residue.

V gene,J gene,CDR3 protein
TRBV6-5,TRBJ1-6,ASSLQGSYNSPLH
TRBV7-2,TRBJ1-6,ASSLAIAGSPLH
TRBV4-2,TRBJ2-4,ASSQELLSPSGKNIQY
TRBV19,TRBJ2-6,ASSIRDRDYSGANVLT
TRBV28,TRBJ1-4,ASRTQGADEKLF
TRBV4-2,TRBJ2-1,ASSPITSGSIREQF
TRBV30,TRBJ1-1,AWRRGSGEAF
TRBV4-3,TRBJ2-5,ASSQDRRAEETQY
TRBV5-5,TRBJ1-6,ASSLAGTWGSPLH
TRBV7-3,TRBJ2-1,ASSPGTSGSEQF
TRBV11-2,TRBJ1-5,ASSLEGYVYQPQH
TRBV27,TRBJ1-2,ASSLFNRGDYGYT
TRBV18,TRBJ1-4,ASSLAQPWAGEKLF
TRBV4-3,TRBJ2-7,ASSQDSRTGSYEQY
TRBV3-1/TRBV3-2,TRBJ2-7,ASSLGLAGTYEQY
TRBV29-1,TRBJ2-1,SVGGQLYNEQF
TRBV24-1,TRBJ2-3,ATSDLGGHSDTQY
TRBV2,TRBJ2-3,ASRGRRSGASTDTQY
TRBV9,TRBJ2-5,ASSVEEGVLGETQY
TRBV5-1,TRBJ2-3,ASSPSGARGRQTQY
TRBV30,TRBJ1-2,AWSGGGSYT
TRBV6-5,TRBJ2-5,ASSLNRGLQETQY